This T cell receptor (beta chain) came from a study of shared clonotypes between healthy human individuals. For this clone: Antigen specificity is unknown.

Points from the study as a whole: Clonotypes shared by all four donors outscored non-shared clonotypes in generation probability. Some naive CD4 clonotypes, roughly 5%, turned up in common across several donors. In general, naive subsets displayed greater estimated richness than memory subsets did.

Naive CD8 cells lacked CD45RO, underwent positive selection for CCR7 and left out terminally differentiated effector memory CD45RA+ cells. Splitting of each subset's genomic DNA was done evenly across several immunoSEQ plates. Method: immunoSEQ multiplex PCR; TCRdb's copy keeps in-frame clones and lacks some. Of hundreds of thousands of clones listed, about 95% are singletons. Germline V gene lookup returns CDR1 LNHDA and CDR2 SQIVND (reference sequence). Trimming removed 3 bases from V and 1 base from J, with 7 bases in between. The CDR3 length is 14 residues. The gene calls are TRBV19 and TRBJ2-1; TRBD2 might be the D (5 bases). The receptor was derived from a woman in her 30s in good health. Sample: naive CD8+ T cells sorted from blood. As DNA, the CDR3 is TGTGCCAGTAGTATCCGGGATTCCTACAATGAGCAGTTCTTC. It yields the protein CASSIRDSYNEQFF.